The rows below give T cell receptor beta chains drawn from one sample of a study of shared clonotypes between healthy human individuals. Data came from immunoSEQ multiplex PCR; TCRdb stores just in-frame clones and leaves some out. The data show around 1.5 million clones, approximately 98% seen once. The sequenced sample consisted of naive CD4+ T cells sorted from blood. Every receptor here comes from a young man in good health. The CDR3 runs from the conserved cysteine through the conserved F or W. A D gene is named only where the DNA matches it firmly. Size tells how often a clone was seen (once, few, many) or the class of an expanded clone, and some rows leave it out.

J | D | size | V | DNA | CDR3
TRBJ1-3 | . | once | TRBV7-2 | TGTGCCAGCAGCCCAAGAACCGGAAACACCATATATTTT | CASSPRTGNTIYF
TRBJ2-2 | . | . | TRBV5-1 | TGCGCCAGCAGCTTGGAAGGGCGAACCGGGGAGCTGTTTTTT | CASSLEGRTGELFF
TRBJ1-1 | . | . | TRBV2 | TGTGCCAGCAGTGGTCCGGGTAGGGGTACTGAAGCTTTCTTT | CASSGPGRGTEAFF
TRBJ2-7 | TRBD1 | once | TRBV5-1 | TGCGCCAGCAGCTCGATGAGGACAGGGGTTACTAACGAGCAGTACTTC | CASSSMRTGVTNEQYF
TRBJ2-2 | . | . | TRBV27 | TGTGCCAGCAGGCCGGGCTCAAGGTTCGGGGAGCTGTTTTTT | CASRPGSRFGELFF
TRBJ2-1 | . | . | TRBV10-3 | TGTGCCATCAGTGAGCGTAGCGGTGGGGTAAATGAGCAGTTCTTC | CAISERSGGVNEQFF
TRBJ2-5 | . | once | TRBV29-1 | TGCAGCGTCTTCCTAGGTGGAGCTAAAGAGACCCAGTACTTC | CSVFLGGAKETQYF
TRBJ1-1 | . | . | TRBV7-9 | TGTGCCAGCAGCTTAGAACAGGAGAACACTGAAGCTTTCTTT | CASSLEQENTEAFF
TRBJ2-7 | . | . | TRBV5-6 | TGTGCCAGCAGCCCTCCGTTCTCCTACGAGCAGTACTTC | CASSPPFSYEQYF
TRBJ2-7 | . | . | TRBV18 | . | CASSRSGTSGVGSGATSF
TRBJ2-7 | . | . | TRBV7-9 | TGTGCCAGCAGCCCTGGACGGGAAAGGCAGTACTTC | CASSPGRERQYF
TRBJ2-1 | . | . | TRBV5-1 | TGCGCCAGCAGCTGGGACGTGGTGGGGGCGGATGAGCAGTTCTTC | CASSWDVVGADEQFF
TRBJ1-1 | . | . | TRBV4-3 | TGCGCCAGCAGCCAAGAAGCCAGGGGCACTGAAGCTTTCTTT | CASSQEARGTEAFF
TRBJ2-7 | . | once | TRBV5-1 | TGCGCCAGCAGCTTGGCGGGGGTCTACGAGCAGTACTTC | CASSLAGVYEQYF
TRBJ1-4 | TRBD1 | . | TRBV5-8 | TGTGCCAGCAGCTTTGACAGGGGCGGTGAAAAACTGTTTTTT | CASSFDRGGEKLFF
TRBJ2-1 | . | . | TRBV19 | TGTGCCAGTAGTATAGCAAGACCCAACCATGAGCAGTTCTTC | CASSIARPNHEQFF
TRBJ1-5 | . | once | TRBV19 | TGTGCCAGTAGTATAGTTCCACAGGGTAGCAATCAGCCCCAGCATTTT | CASSIVPQGSNQPQHF
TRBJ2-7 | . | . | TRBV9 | TGTGCCAGCAGCGTAGGAAATAGCGGTTACTACGAGCAGTACTTC | CASSVGNSGYYEQYF
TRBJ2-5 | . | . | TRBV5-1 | TGCGCCAGCGGCTCGCAGACGGATGGGGAGACCCAGTACTTC | CASGSQTDGETQYF
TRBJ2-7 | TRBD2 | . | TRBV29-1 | TGCAGCGTTTTCGGGACTACGAGCTCCTACGAGCAGTACTTC | CSVFGTTSSYEQYF
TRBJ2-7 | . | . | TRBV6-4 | TGTGCCAGCAGTGACTCTAAGTACTTC | CASSDSKYF
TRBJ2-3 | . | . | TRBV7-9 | TGTGCCAGCAGCGTCGCCACAGGGAGCACAGATACGCAGTATTTT | CASSVATGSTDTQYF